The rows below give T cell receptor beta chains drawn from one sample of a study of CD8 T cells in Susac syndrome. TCRdb re-called the immunoSEQ multiplex PCR reads with MiXCR, one entry per CDR3 protein. This table holds about 150,000 distinct CDR3 sequences, 85% to 95% found once. The sequenced material came from CD8+ T cells from PBMCs. The source is a human donor with multiple sclerosis. Both conserved end residues are part of each CDR3. Fields, in order: D gene, clone size, V gene, J gene, CDR3 protein, CDR3 DNA. A D gene is named only where the DNA matches it firmly. The size of a clone is reported for some rows only, either as once, few or many, or as a class for expanded clones.

>TRBD1|NA|TRBV5-6|TRBJ2-7
CASSNGGQGAYEQYF
TGTGCCAGCAGCAACGGTGGGCAGGGGGCGTACGAGCAGTACTTC
>NA|NA|TRBV7-8|TRBJ2-7
CASSLSRGEQYF
TGTGCCAGCAGCTTAAGTCGCGGGGAGCAGTACTTC
>NA|NA|TRBV5-1|TRBJ2-7
CASSDPLGYEQYF
TGCGCCAGCAGTGACCCGCTTGGCTACGAGCAGTACTTC
>TRBD1|NA|TRBV29-1|TRBJ2-6
CSVAGTGGAGANVLTF
TGCAGCGTAGCCGGGACAGGGGGTGCTGGGGCCAACGTCCTGACTTTC
>TRBD1|NA|TRBV19|TRBJ1-2
CASIADREGDVGGYTF
TGTGCCAGTATCGCCGACAGGGAAGGGGACGTGGGAGGCTACACCTTC
>NA|NA|TRBV30|TRBJ1-6
CAWRPIRQGPVPLHF
TGTGCCTGGAGGCCCATCCGGCAGGGACCCGTCCCCCTCCACTTT
>TRBD1|NA|TRBV15|TRBJ2-7
CATKTGTEDYEQYF
TGTGCCACCAAGACCGGGACAGAGGACTACGAGCAGTACTTC
>TRBD1|NA|TRBV20-1|TRBJ1-2
CSARDLELGTDHYGYTF
TGCAGTGCTAGAGATCTCGAGCTCGGGACAGACCACTATGGCTACACCTTC
>NA|NA|TRBV29-1|TRBJ1-1
CSVEERENTEAFF
TGCAGCGTCGAGGAGCGAGAAAACACTGAAGCTTTCTTT
>NA|NA|TRBV3-1|TRBJ2-4
CASSQAETGSTAHIQYF
TGTGCCAGCAGCCAAGCCGAGACGGGGTCTACGGCTCACATTCAGTACTTC
>TRBD1|NA|TRBV20-1|TRBJ2-7
CSARAPPTLGQTYEQYF
TGCAGTGCTAGAGCGCCCCCCACTCTGGGACAGACCTACGAGCAGTACTTC
>NA|NA|TRBV29-1|TRBJ2-7
CSVVQTVPPYEQYF
TGCAGCGTTGTACAGACCGTCCCACCCTACGAGCAGTACTTC
>NA|few|TRBV29-1|TRBJ2-7
CSVYDGRNEQYF
TGCAGCGTTTACGACGGACGGAACGAGCAGTACTTC
>TRBD2|NA|TRBV5-1|TRBJ2-3
CASSSPTSGGFGTDTQYF
TGCGCCAGCAGCTCCCCGACTAGCGGGGGGTTCGGCACAGATACGCAGTATTTT
>TRBD2|once|TRBV20-1|TRBJ2-1
CSERLAGTVNEQFF
TGCAGTGAGAGACTAGCGGGGACAGTCAATGAGCAGTTCTTC
>NA|NA|TRBV9|TRBJ2-2
CASSVEATYTGELFF
TGTGCCAGCAGCGTAGAGGCTACCTACACCGGGGAGCTGTTTTTT
>TRBD2|NA|TRBV11-2|TRBJ2-3
CASSLGPSGASTDTQYF
TGTGCCAGCAGCTTAGGCCCTAGCGGGGCTAGCACAGATACGCAGTATTTT
>NA|NA|TRBV15|TRBJ2-7
CATSRGRTGPGYEQYF
TGTGCCACCAGCAGAGGACGAACGGGACCAGGCTACGAGCAGTACTTC
>TRBD1|NA|TRBV14|TRBJ2-1
CASSQTTGVEQFF
TGTGCCAGCAGCCAAACCACAGGGGTTGAGCAGTTCTTC
>NA|NA|TRBV19|TRBJ2-1
CASSRVYNFEQFF
TGTGCCAGTAGTAGGGTCTATAACTTTGAGCAGTTCTTC
>TRBD2|NA|TRBV4-3|TRBJ2-7
CASSQVPSGAEQYF
TGCGCCAGCAGCCAAGTCCCTAGCGGGGCTGAGCAGTACTTC
>TRBD1|NA|TRBV13|TRBJ2-1
CASSFRTGDYNEQFF
TGTGCCAGCAGCTTCCGGACAGGGGACTACAATGAGCAGTTCTTC
>NA|once|TRBV20-1|TRBJ1-2
CSAQGSSNYGYTF
TGCAGTGCCCAAGGCAGTTCTAACTATGGCTACACCTTC
>NA|NA|TRBV7-9|TRBJ2-1
CASSLGVRGTGAVF
TGTGCCAGCAGCTTAGGGGTACGAGGGACGGGGGCAGTCTTC
>NA|NA|TRBV7-9|TRBJ2-7
CASSHPSKGYEQYF
TGTGCCAGCAGCCACCCCTCGAAGGGCTACGAGCAGTACTTC
>NA|NA|TRBV2|TRBJ2-7
CALSERGGEQYF
TGTGCCCTTTCGGAGAGGGGGGGCGAGCAGTACTTC
>TRBD1|NA|TRBV20-1|TRBJ1-6
CSADRANSPLHF
TGCAGTGCGGACAGGGCTAATTCACCCCTCCACTTT
>NA|NA|TRBV28|TRBJ2-6
CASSTGPGANVLTF
TGTGCCAGCAGTACAGGGCCAGGGGCCAACGTCCTGACTTTC
>NA|NA|TRBV24-1|TRBJ2-1
CATSAANEQFF
TGTGCCACCAGTGCCGCGAATGAGCAGTTCTTC
>TRBD2|NA|TRBV18|TRBJ2-5
CASSPGLAGARPYQETQYF
TGTGCCAGCTCACCGGGACTAGCGGGGGCTAGACCCTACCAAGAGACCCAGTACTTC
>NA|NA|TRBV27|TRBJ1-5
CASSFFGGQPQHF
TGTGCCAGCAGTTTTTTCGGTGGTCAGCCCCAGCATTTT
>TRBD1|NA|TRBV6-1|TRBJ2-7
CAIGTAPEQYF
TGTGCCATCGGGACAGCGCCTGAGCAGTACTTC
>TRBD1|NA|TRBV27|TRBJ2-1
CASSSGTGSYNEQFF
TGTGCCAGCAGTTCCGGGACAGGGTCCTACAATGAGCAGTTCTTC
>NA|NA|TRBV19|TRBJ1-2
CASSIGASSGRGYTF
TGTGCCAGTAGTATCGGAGCTTCATCGGGGAGAGGCTACACCTTC
>TRBD1|NA|TRBV9|TRBJ2-1
CASSVSGTVNNEQFF
TGTGCCAGCAGCGTTTCCGGGACAGTGAACAATGAGCAGTTCTTC
>NA|once|TRBV29-1|TRBJ1-2
CSVEDKTGRGAYGYTF
TGCAGCGTTGAAGATAAAACAGGACGCGGGGCCTATGGCTACACCTTC
>TRBD1|NA|TRBV28|TRBJ1-4
CASTPWEGADEKLFF
TGTGCCAGCACCCCTTGGGAGGGGGCAGATGAAAAACTGTTTTTT
>NA|NA|TRBV12-3/TRBV12-4|TRBJ1-2
CASSLSGPLGYTF
TGTGCCAGCAGTTTAAGCGGGCCGTTGGGCTACACCTTC
>NA|NA|TRBV4-3|TRBJ2-1
CASSSWGGTYNEQFF
TGCGCCAGCAGCTCCTGGGGCGGCACCTACAATGAGCAGTTCTTC